Shown below are 29 T cell receptor beta chains from a single sample sequenced in a study of blood T cell repertoires in COVID-19. Using immunoSEQ multiplex PCR, the repertoire was profiled, and TCRdb retains in-frame clones only, with some absent. Altogether roughly 250,000 clones are present, just under 85% being singletons, with the ten largest covering roughly 10%. The sequenced material came from peripheral blood. The receptor set was obtained from a woman at least 80 years old with acute or convalescent COVID-19.

The gene calls are TRBV7-2 and TRBJ1-3; D is uncertain. Per germline, CDR1 SGHTA and CDR2 FQGNSA. This CDR3 spans 15 amino acids. V lost 1 base and J lost 2, with 9 bases in between. As DNA, the CDR3 is TGTGCCAGCAGCTTAGGCCCGGGGACTGGAAACACCATATATTTT. Translation: CASSLGPGTGNTIYF.

The chain carries TRBV14 and TRBJ1-2; D remains ambiguous. The CDR3 consists of 11 residues. The V gene lost 2 bases and the J gene lost 13 bases, with 11 bases spanning the gap. Germline V lookup: CDR1 SGHDN, CDR2 FVKESK. The CDR3 DNA follows: TGTGCCAGCAGCCAAACAGAGAGTGTCACCTTC. Protein: CASSQTESVTF.

This chain joins TRBV28 and TRBJ2-1; TRBD2 might be the D (6 bases). This CDR3 has 13 amino acids. In germline, CDR1 is MDHEN, CDR2 SYDVKM. V dropped 5 bases and J dropped 10 bases, with 15 bases sitting between them. Here the CDR3 reads CASSPRQEGEQFF. The CDR3 nucleotides are TGTGCCAGCAGTCCCCGTCAGGAGGGGGAGCAGTTCTTC.

There are a few counts of this clone. This chain uses TRBV2 with TRBJ1-4; no reliable D call. V lost 7 bases and J 0 bases, leaving 6 bases between the germline ends. Germline V lookup: CDR1 SNHLY, CDR2 FYNNEI. This CDR3 is built from 13 residues. As DNA, the CDR3 is TGTGCCAGCACGGAGACAACTAATGAAAAACTGTTTTTT. Translation gives CASTETTNEKLFF. The full variable domain, rest sourced from reference TRBV2 and TRBJ1-4, is EPEVTQTPSHQVTQMGQEVILRCVPISNHLYFYWYRQILGQKVEFLVSFYNNEISEKSEIFDDQFSVERPDGSNFTLKIRSTKLEDSAMYFCASTETTNEKLFFGSGTQLSVL.

The chain carries TRBV5-4 and TRBJ1-6; 11 nucleotides agree with TRBD1. The J segment lost 7 bases and the V segment lost 2 bases, leaving 5 bases of the junction unmatched. CDR3 size: 16 residues. The germline V gene encodes CDR1 SGHNT and CDR2 YYREEE (reference sequence). CDR3 sequence (DNA): TGTGCCAGCAGCTTCGGACAGGGGGCTGGCAATTCACCCCTCCACTTT. Its translation: CASSFGQGAGNSPLHF. The entire variable domain, with the rest obtained from reference TRBV5-4 and TRBJ1-6, is as follows: ETGVTQSPTHLIKTRGQQVTLRCSSQSGHNTVSWYQQALGQGPQFIFQYYREEENGRGNFPPRFSGLQFPNYSSELNVNALELDDSALYLCASSFGQGAGNSPLHFGNGTRLTVT.

The genes are TRBV11-2 and TRBJ1-2, with TRBD1 matching 8 bases. In germline, CDR1 is SGHAT, CDR2 FQNNGV. V shed 5 bases, J shed 4 bases, and the junction held 3 bases outside the gene matches. The CDR3 covers 13 residues. The CDR3 loop reads CASSPTGVYGYTF. For the CDR3, the DNA is TGTGCCAGCAGCCCGACAGGGGTCTATGGCTACACCTTC. Full variable domain (remainder filled in from reference TRBV11-2 and TRBJ1-2): EAGVAQSPRYKIIEKRQSVAFWCNPISGHATLYWYQQILGQGPKLLIQFQNNGVVDDSQLPKDRFSAERLKGVDSTLKIQPAKLEDSAVYLCASSPTGVYGYTFGSGTRLTVV.

The chain couples TRBV11-2 to TRBJ1-1; TRBD1 matches 7 bases. Germline V gene lookup returns CDR1 SGHAT and CDR2 FQNNGV. The CDR3 is 13 residues long. The V and J ends lost 4 bases and 4 bases, in that order; junction bases with no gene match: 3. DNA for the CDR3: TGTGCCAGCAGCTCAGACAGGGCCACTGAAGCTTTCTTT. This translates into CASSSDRATEAFF.

The rearrangement joins TRBV30 to TRBJ1-5, with D possibly TRBD1 on 5 matching bases. CDR1 and CDR2 from the germline V gene are GTSNPN and SVGIG (reference sequence). CDR3 size: 13 residues. Deletions cut 7 bases from V and 1 base from J, with 11 bases between. The DNA of the CDR3 is TGTGCCTACAGCAAGGGGAGCAATCAGCCCCAGCATTTT. Amino acid sequence: CAYSKGSNQPQHF.

This clone was found a few times. This chain uses TRBV30 with TRBJ2-3; D might be TRBD2 (5 bases). The CDR3 covers 14 residues. V shed 1 base and J shed 6 bases, with 14 bases lying between them. Per germline, CDR1 GTSNPN and CDR2 SVGIG (reference sequence). The CDR3 region is CAWSDDYLADTQYF. The CDR3 coding sequence is TGTGCCTGGAGTGATGACTATTTGGCCGATACGCAGTATTTT. Using reference TRBV30 and TRBJ2-3 for the parts outside the CDR3, the full variable domain is SQTIHQWPATLVQPVGSPLSLECTVEGTSNPNLYWYRQAAGRGLQLLFYSVGIGQISSEVPQNLSASRPQDRQFILSSKKLLLSDSGFYLCAWSDDYLADTQYFGPGTRLTVL.

The chain links TRBV28 to TRBJ2-2; 9 positions agree with TRBD1. The germline V gene encodes CDR1 MDHEN and CDR2 SYDVKM. V gave up 2 bases and J gave up 3 bases; unmatched junction bases: 7. The CDR3 length is 17 residues. The CDR3 here is CASSLISWTGDTGELFF. The CDR3 bases are TGTGCCAGCAGTTTAATCTCCTGGACAGGGGACACCGGGGAGCTGTTTTTT.

The chain links TRBV2 to TRBJ2-7, with TRBD1 matching over 8 bases. The length of the CDR3 is 14 residues. CDR1 is SNHLY and CDR2 is FYNNEI in the germline V gene. V was clipped by 4 bases and J by 5 bases; unmatched bases: 7. The CDR3 region is CASSAGQGFHEQYF. The DNA for the CDR3 is TGTGCCAGCAGTGCTGGACAGGGTTTCCACGAGCAGTACTTC.

CDR3 DNA: TGCGCCAGCAGCTTCGGGGTGGACGGAAACACCATATATTTT. Protein sequence: CASSFGVDGNTIYF. The chain employs TRBV5-1 and TRBJ1-3; no definite D call. The CDR3 runs to 14 residues. V was trimmed by 2 bases and J by 4 bases, leaving 10 bases between them. The germline V gene has CDR1 SGHRS and CDR2 YFSETQ.

The V and J genes are TRBV7-2 and TRBJ1-1, with D possibly being TRBD1 (6 bases). This CDR3 has 15 amino acids. V gave up 2 bases and J gave up 0 bases, with 10 bases separating them. Looked up from germline, CDR1 is SGHTA and CDR2 is FQGNSA. CDR3 in amino acids: CASSLNAGVNTEAFF. The CDR3 DNA reads as TGTGCCAGCAGCTTAAATGCAGGGGTGAACACTGAAGCTTTCTTT.

Regarding this clone: Within the sample, other DNA sequences also encode this same CDR3. The rearrangement joins TRBV5-1 to TRBJ2-5; a possible D gene is TRBD1 (5 bases). The length of the CDR3 is 13 residues. CDR1 is SGHRS, CDR2 YFSETQ, per germline. V lost 1 base and J 1 base, leaving 5 bases between the germline ends. The CDR3 spells CASSLRGQETQYF. For the CDR3, the DNA is TGCGCCAGCAGCTTGAGGGGCCAAGAGACCCAGTACTTC.

V usage is TRBV19 and J usage is TRBJ1-6; D remains unclear. This CDR3 comprises 12 residues. The ends were cut back, 6 bases at V and 7 bases at J, with 7 bases in the middle. Germline-derived CDR1 and CDR2 are LNHDA and SQIVND (reference sequence). This CDR3 reads CASSLGNSPLHF. The CDR3 bases are TGTGCCAGTAGCCTCGGGAATTCACCCCTCCACTTT.

The CDR3 loop is CASSVAGARSPLHF. In DNA, the CDR3 is TGTGCCAGCAGCGTAGCTGGAGCAAGGTCACCCCTCCACTTT. The genes are TRBV9 and TRBJ1-6, with D hard to call. V was pared by 0 bases and J by 10 bases, with 11 bases between. This CDR3 has 14 residues. CDR1 SGDLS and CDR2 YYNGEE come from the germline V gene.

The CDR3 DNA sequence: TGTGCCAGCAGCTTGGTGGGACAGGGGTACGAGCAGTACTTC. Its translation is CASSLVGQGYEQYF. The J gene is TRBJ2-7, the V gene TRBV5-4; 10 bases are shared with TRBD1. Germline CDR1 reads SGHNT; CDR2 reads YYREEE (reference sequence). The ends lost 0 bases at V and 4 bases at J; junction bases unmatched: 1. CDR3 length equals 14 residues.

V is TRBV6-4 and J is TRBJ2-1, with 9 bases fitting TRBD1. Germline trimming cut 6 bases from V and 0 bases from J; bases unmatched to any gene: 9. CDR3 length equals 17 residues. The germline V gene encodes CDR1 MRHNA and CDR2 SNTAGT. CDR3: CASSPRGTGSSYNEQFF. DNA of the CDR3: TGTGCCAGCAGCCCCAGGGGGACAGGGAGCTCCTACAATGAGCAGTTCTTC.

The chain carries TRBV3-1 (or the pseudogene TRBV3-2) and TRBJ1-5; maybe TRBD1 (6 bases). Trimming removed 3 bases at V and 6 bases at J, with 12 bases between. CDR1 and CDR2 from the germline V gene are LGHDT and YNNKEL (reference sequence). The CDR3 has 14 amino acids. The CDR3 bases are TGTGCCAGCAGCCAGGGGGCCGGTACTCAGCCCCAGCATTTT. Translating gives CASSQGAGTQPQHF.

This chain connects TRBV5-4 to TRBJ1-2; D is ambiguous. The CDR3 loop spans 13 amino acids. Germline lookup yields CDR1 SGHNT and CDR2 YYREEE (reference sequence). V was trimmed by 0 bases and J by 2 bases, leaving 5 bases between them. The CDR3 nucleotides read TGTGCCAGCAGCTTGGAACAGAACTATGGCTACACCTTC. This encodes CASSLEQNYGYTF.

V and J are TRBV9 and TRBJ1-3; the D is unclear. The CDR3 consists of 15 residues. Germline values: CDR1 SGDLS, CDR2 YYNGEE. V was clipped by 0 bases and J by 4 bases, with 11 bases between them. The CDR3 nucleotides read TGTGCCAGCAGCGTAGAATGGGGAGCGGGAAACACCATATATTTT. It is translated as CASSVEWGAGNTIYF.

This clone showed up just once. The J gene is TRBJ2-7, the V gene TRBV27, with 8 bases aligning to TRBD1. V trimming: 8 bases; J trimming: 2 bases; junction bases outside the gene matches: 8. The CDR3 covers 14 residues. Looked up from germline, CDR1 is MNHEY and CDR2 is SMNVEV (reference sequence). The CDR3 loop reads CASQVGQAPYEQYF. DNA of the CDR3: TGTGCCAGCCAGGTGGGACAGGCGCCCTACGAGCAGTACTTC.

The V call is TRBV10-1, the J call TRBJ1-5; D is ambiguous. Germline-derived CDR1 and CDR2 are WNHNN and SYGVQD (reference sequence). The V end lost 10 bases, the J end lost 2 bases, and 15 bases lay between the germline ends. This CDR3 spans 14 amino acids. The CDR3 region has the DNA TGCGCCACACCACCCCGTCGGGGCAATCAGCCCCAGCATTTT. This encodes CATPPRRGNQPQHF.

The chain is built from TRBV6-5 and TRBJ2-1; TRBD1 is a possible D gene (5 bases). CDR3 size: 16 residues. Germline CDR1 MNHEY, CDR2 SVGAGI. V lost 0 bases, J lost 2 bases, and 11 bases lay in between. CDR3 amino acids: CASSYSQGIPYNEQFF. CDR3 in DNA: TGTGCCAGCAGTTACTCTCAGGGAATCCCCTACAATGAGCAGTTCTTC.

The chain uses TRBV23-1 and TRBJ2-7; maybe TRBD2 (5 bases). TRBV23-1 is labeled an ORF, and its function is uncertain. This CDR3 spans 16 amino acids. V lost 0 bases, J lost 0 bases, and 12 bases lay in between. The CDR3 sequence: CASSQSERPSSYEQYF. CDR3 DNA: TGCGCCAGCAGTCAATCGGAGCGGCCGAGCTCCTACGAGCAGTACTTC.

The chain joins TRBV5-6 to TRBJ2-2; D gene unclear. With 2 bases removed from V and 5 bases from J, the gap between germline ends came to 7 bases. This CDR3 has 13 amino acids. The germline V gene encodes CDR1 SGHDT and CDR2 YYEEEE. CDR3 in DNA: TGTGCCAGCAGCTTAATGAGGACCGGGGAGCTGTTTTTT. It is translated as CASSLMRTGELFF.

The CDR3 sequence: CASSVVDRPNYGYTF. The CDR3 nucleotides are TGTGCCAGCAGCGTAGTGGACAGACCTAACTATGGCTACACCTTC. The genes are TRBV9 and TRBJ1-2; D perhaps matches TRBD1 (6 bases). V was clipped by 0 bases and J by 0 bases, with 9 bases between them. The CDR3 consists of 15 residues. The germline V gene encodes CDR1 SGDLS and CDR2 YYNGEE.

The V gene is TRBV23-1, the J gene TRBJ2-7, with 7 nucleotides matching TRBD1. TRBV23-1 carries the ORF label, with uncertain function. Trimming cost V 5 bases and J 6 bases; bases outside gene matches: 10. The CDR3 has 14 amino acids. The CDR3 DNA is TGCGCCAGCAGTGAGACAGGGCCCATCGGCGAGCAGTACTTC. Translation gives CASSETGPIGEQYF.

The chain is built from TRBV7-8 and TRBJ2-1; TRBD2 matches at 9 bases. The germline gives CDR1 SGHVS, CDR2 FQNEAQ. The CDR3 loop spans 16 amino acids. The V and J ends lost 3 bases and 9 bases, in that order; junction bases with no gene match: 12. CDR3 amino acids: CASSFPPGGGASEQFF. CDR3 DNA sequence: TGTGCCAGCAGCTTCCCTCCAGGCGGGGGGGCAAGTGAGCAGTTCTTC.